The present entry profiles one TCR beta chain with its context. Each CDR3 protein gets one entry after TCRdb re-called the RT-PCR reads with MiXCR. The sample lists about a million distinct CDR3 sequences; about 20% were seen once. The sample belongs to a study of patients and donors after allogeneic stem cell transplantation. The material sequenced was blood, either unsorted or a sorted T cell fraction (not recorded which). This TCR came from a human donor who was either an allogeneic HSCT recipient or a stem cell or donor lymphocyte infusion donor (not recorded which). It is not recorded whose cells these are; they may come from a transplant donor.

CDR3 amino acids: CSVDPGQGEKLFF. CDR3 sequence (DNA): TGCAGCGTTGACCCGGGACAGGGTGAAAAACTGTTTTTT. The V call is TRBV29-1, the J call TRBJ1-4; TRBD1 agrees at 9 bases. Germline V CDR1 and CDR2: SQVTM, ANQGSEA. The junction had 3 bases not matched to a gene; V was cut back by 3 bases and J by 7 bases. This CDR3 is 13 amino acids long. Drawing the rest from reference TRBV29-1 and TRBJ1-4, the complete variable domain is SAVISQKPSRDICQRGTSLTIQCQVDSQVTMMFWYRQQPGQSLTLIATANQGSEATYESGFVIDKFPISRPNLTFSTLTVSNMSPEDSSIYLCSVDPGQGEKLFFGSGTQLSVL.